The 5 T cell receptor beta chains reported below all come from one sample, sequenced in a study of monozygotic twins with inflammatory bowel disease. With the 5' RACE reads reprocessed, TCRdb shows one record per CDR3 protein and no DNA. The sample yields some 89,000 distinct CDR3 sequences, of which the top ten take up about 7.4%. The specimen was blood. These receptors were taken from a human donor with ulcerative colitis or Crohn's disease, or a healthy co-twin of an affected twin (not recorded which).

The CDR3 sequence: CASSQDGPVWNEQYF. V is TRBV3-1 and J is TRBJ2-7; the TRBD2 assignment by TCRdb is unverifiable without DNA. Germline V gives CDR1 LGHDT, CDR2 YNNKEL (reference sequence). CDR3 length: 15 amino acids.

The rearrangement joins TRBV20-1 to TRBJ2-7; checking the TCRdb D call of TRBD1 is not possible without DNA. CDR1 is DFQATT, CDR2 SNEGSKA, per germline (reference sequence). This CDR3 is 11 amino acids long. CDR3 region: CSYRESYEQYF.

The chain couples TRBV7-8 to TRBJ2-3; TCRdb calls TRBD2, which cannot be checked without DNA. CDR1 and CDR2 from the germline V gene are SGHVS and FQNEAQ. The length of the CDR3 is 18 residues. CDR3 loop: CASSPISGGPLSTDTQYF.

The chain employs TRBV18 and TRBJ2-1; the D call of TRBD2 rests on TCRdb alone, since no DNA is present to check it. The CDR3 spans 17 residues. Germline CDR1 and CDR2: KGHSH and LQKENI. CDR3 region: CASSPKDPRGGRYEQFF.

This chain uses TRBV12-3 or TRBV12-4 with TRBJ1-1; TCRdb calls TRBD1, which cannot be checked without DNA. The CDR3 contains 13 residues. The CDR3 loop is CASIKQGGTEAFF.